What follows are 16 T cell receptor beta chains derived from one specimen sequenced in a study of shared clonotypes between healthy human individuals. CD45RO-negative CD8 cells positively selected for CCR7 made up the naive population, which excluded terminally differentiated effector memory CD45RA+ cells. Produced via immunoSEQ multiplex PCR; TCRdb's table is partial and in-frame only. The sample contains roughly 2 million clones, approximately 95% of which appear only once. The sample taken for sequencing was naive CD8+ T cells sorted from blood. Every receptor here comes from a man aged 18 to 30 in good health.

The chain carries TRBV13 and TRBJ1-2, with 7 bases fitting TRBD1. Per germline, CDR1 PRHDT and CDR2 FYEKMQ (reference sequence). The CDR3 runs to 14 residues. Trimming took 0 bases from V and 3 from J; bases not matched to a gene: 1. CDR3 sequence: CASSLGGQHYGYTF. The CDR3 nucleotides read TGTGCCAGCAGCTTAGGGGGACAGCACTATGGCTACACCTTC.

The V call is TRBV13, the J call TRBJ2-7; 14 bases line up with TRBD2. Germline lookup yields CDR1 PRHDT and CDR2 FYEKMQ (reference sequence). The CDR3 sequence is 19 residues long. J was trimmed by 3 bases and V by 5 bases; bases with no gene match: 15. This chain's CDR3 is CASSPGGLAGATYYYEQYF. DNA of the CDR3: TGTGCCAGCAGCCCCGGGGGACTAGCGGGGGCCACATACTACTACGAGCAGTACTTC.

About this clone: The same CDR3 is also encoded by other DNA sequences in this sample. This chain joins TRBV5-8 and TRBJ2-5; D not certain. Germline-derived CDR1 and CDR2 are SGHTS and YDEGEE. The CDR3 has 11 amino acids. Trimming took off 2 bases at V and 5 bases at J, with 4 bases between the two ends. CDR3 loop: CASSFLETQYF. The CDR3 DNA is TGTGCCAGCAGCTTCTTGGAGACCCAGTACTTC.

With respect to this clone: Other DNA sequences from this sample encode an identical CDR3 as well. This chain joins TRBV27 and TRBJ2-1; D not resolved. CDR1 and CDR2 (germline): MNHEY, SMNVEV (reference sequence). Between the trimmed V and J ends, which lost 5 bases and 7 bases, there was a span of 9 bases. The CDR3 runs 12 residues. CDR3 bases: TGTGCCAGCAGTCCTAGGGATAATGAGCAGTTCTTC. It encodes CASSPRDNEQFF.

The rearrangement uses TRBV4-1 and TRBJ2-7; the match to TRBD1 covers 8 bases. CDR3 length equals 16 residues. Trimming cost V 3 bases and J 6 bases; bases outside gene matches: 13. Germline lookup yields CDR1 MGHRA and CDR2 YSYEKL. CDR3 region: CASSHLVSTGEGEQYF. The CDR3 nucleotides read TGCGCCAGCAGCCATCTAGTCTCGACAGGGGAAGGCGAGCAGTACTTC.

V and J are TRBV30 and TRBJ2-1, with D maybe TRBD2 (6 bases). The CDR3 covers 13 residues. V was pared by 0 bases and J by 8 bases, with 11 bases between. CDR1 GTSNPN and CDR2 SVGIG come from the germline V gene (reference sequence). The DNA of the CDR3 is TGTGCCTGGAGTGTAACGGGAGAGGATGAGCAGTTCTTC. As protein: CAWSVTGEDEQFF.

This clone was observed a few times. Different DNA sequences within this sample yield the same CDR3. This chain uses TRBV9 with TRBJ2-7, with D possibly TRBD1 on 5 matching bases. The CDR3 loop spans 13 amino acids. Deletions cut 0 bases from V and 1 base from J, with 5 bases between. The V gene's germline CDR1 is SGDLS and CDR2 YYNGEE. CDR3 sequence reads: CASSVGQSYEQYF. The CDR3 coding sequence is TGTGCCAGCAGCGTAGGACAGTCCTACGAGCAGTACTTC.

The chain employs TRBV28 and TRBJ2-3; D is possibly TRBD2 (6 bases). The germline V gene encodes CDR1 MDHEN and CDR2 SYDVKM. The CDR3 runs 17 residues. V shed 2 bases and J shed 0 bases, with 15 bases lying between them. The CDR3 DNA follows: TGTGCCAGCAGTTTAGTACCTAGCGAGCTCAGCACAGATACGCAGTATTTT. This encodes CASSLVPSELSTDTQYF.

In the case of this clone: Relative to the germline gene, one junction end is altered; a read error may explain this. The chain has TRBV2 and TRBJ2-7; tentatively, D is TRBD1 (5 bases). The CDR3 is made up of 12 amino acids. CDR1 is SNHLY, CDR2 FYNNEI, per germline. CDR3 residues: CASSEGVLEQYF. DNA for the CDR3: TGTGCCAGCAGCGAAGGGGTATTGGAGCAGTACTTC.

The V and J genes are TRBV13 and TRBJ2-7; D ambiguous. Germline V lookup: CDR1 PRHDT, CDR2 FYEKMQ (reference sequence). The CDR3 runs 14 residues. Trimming cost V 5 bases and J 2 bases, with 13 bases left between them. In DNA, the CDR3 is TGTGCCAGCAGCCCTAGGACCCGGCCCTACGAGCAGTACTTC. It translates to CASSPRTRPYEQYF.

Points on this clone: The sample carries other DNA sequences with the same CDR3. The genes are TRBV7-9 and TRBJ2-7; D is uncertain. The germline V and J ends were trimmed by 0 bases and 4 bases, with 7 bases remaining between them. Looked up from germline, CDR1 is SEHNR and CDR2 is FQNEAQ (reference sequence). This CDR3 comprises 13 residues. CDR3 coding DNA: TGTGCCAGCAGCTTAGCGCCCGGTTACGAGCAGTACTTC. It yields the protein CASSLAPGYEQYF.

V usage is TRBV11-2 and J usage is TRBJ2-7; 11 bases line up with TRBD2. The CDR3 sequence is 15 residues long. The trim removed 1 base at V and 6 bases at J, leaving 5 bases unmatched. CDR1 and CDR2 (germline): SGHAT, FQNNGV. The CDR3: CASSLVAGGPGEQYF. In DNA, the CDR3 is TGTGCCAGCAGCTTAGTAGCGGGAGGGCCGGGCGAGCAGTACTTC.

The chain couples TRBV7-9 to TRBJ2-2; a possible D gene is TRBD1 (6 bases). With 4 bases removed from V and 1 base from J, the gap between germline ends came to 7 bases. Germline values: CDR1 SEHNR, CDR2 FQNEAQ (reference sequence). The CDR3 has 14 amino acids. The DNA for the CDR3 is TGTGCCAGCAGCTGGACAGAGAACACCGGGGAGCTGTTTTTT. This codes for CASSWTENTGELFF.

This chain links TRBV27 with TRBJ2-1, with D perhaps matching TRBD2 (6 bases). V was clipped by 2 bases and J by 5 bases, with 13 bases between them. There are 15 residues in the CDR3. CDR1 is MNHEY and CDR2 is SMNVEV in the germline V gene (reference sequence). The CDR3 region is CASSLIRDLNNEQFF. The CDR3, as DNA: TGTGCCAGCAGTTTAATTAGGGACTTGAACAATGAGCAGTTCTTC.

The chain joins TRBV10-3 to TRBJ2-5; TRBD1 agrees at 7 bases. V dropped 2 bases and J dropped 4; count of bases not matched to a gene: 4. The CDR3 is made up of 14 amino acids. Germline V CDR1 and CDR2: ENHRY, SYGVKD. CDR3 sequence (DNA): TGTGCCATCAGTGAGGAACAGGGGTCAGAGACCCAGTACTTC. Amino acid sequence: CAISEEQGSETQYF.

The genes are TRBV27 and TRBJ2-7, with D maybe TRBD1 (5 bases). CDR3 length equals 15 residues. Trimming left V 6 bases short and J 4 bases short, with 19 bases between. Per germline, CDR1 MNHEY and CDR2 SMNVEV (reference sequence). DNA of the CDR3: TGTGCCAGCAGCACCTCCCCTGACAGAATATACGAGCAGTACTTC. Translated, it gives CASSTSPDRIYEQYF.